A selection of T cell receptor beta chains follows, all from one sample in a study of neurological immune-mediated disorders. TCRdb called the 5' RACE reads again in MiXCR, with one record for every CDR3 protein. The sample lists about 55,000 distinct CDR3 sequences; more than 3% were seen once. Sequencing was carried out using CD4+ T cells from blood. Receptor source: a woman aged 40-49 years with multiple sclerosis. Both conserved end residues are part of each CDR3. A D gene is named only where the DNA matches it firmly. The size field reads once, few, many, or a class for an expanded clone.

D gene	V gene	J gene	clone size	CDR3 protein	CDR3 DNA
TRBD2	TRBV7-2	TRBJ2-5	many	CASRETSGGVFQYF	TGTGCCAGCAGGGAGACTAGCGGGGGAGTTTTCCAGTACTTC
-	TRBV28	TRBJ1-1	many	CASSLPLGGGTEAFF	TGTGCCAGCAGTCTTCCGTTGGGTGGGGGCACTGAAGCTTTCTTT
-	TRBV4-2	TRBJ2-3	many	CASSPAGRGIPDTQYF	TGTGCCAGCAGCCCCGCAGGGAGAGGTATCCCAGATACGCAGTATTTT
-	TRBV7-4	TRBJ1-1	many	CASSLNQGGVTEAFF	TGTGCCAGCAGCTTGAATCAGGGAGGAGTCACTGAAGCTTTCTTT
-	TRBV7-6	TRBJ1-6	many	CASSLDQQYSPLHF	TGTGCCAGCAGCTTAGACCAACAGTATTCACCCCTCCACTTT
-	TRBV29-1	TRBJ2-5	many	CSVAGTAYQETQYF	TGCAGCGTTGCTGGGACGGCCTACCAAGAGACCCAGTACTTC
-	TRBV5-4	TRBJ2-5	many	CASTRGGNQETQYF	TGTGCCAGCACAAGGGGGGGGAACCAAGAGACCCAGTACTTC
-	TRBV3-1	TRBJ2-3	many	CASSQGNSHGDTQYF	TGTGCCAGCAGCCAAGGGAACAGCCATGGGGATACGCAGTATTTT
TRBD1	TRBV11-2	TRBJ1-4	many	CASSLGQGAEKLFF	TGTGCCAGCAGCTTAGGACAGGGGGCGGAAAAACTGTTTTTT
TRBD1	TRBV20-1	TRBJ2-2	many	CSAPEGGIGELFF	TGCAGTGCTCCCGAAGGGGGCATCGGGGAGCTGTTTTTT
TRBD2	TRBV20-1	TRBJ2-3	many	CSARSGGATDTQYF	TGCAGTGCTCGTAGCGGGGGGGCGACAGATACGCAGTATTTT
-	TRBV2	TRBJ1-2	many	CASRGRDINYGYTF	TGTGCCAGCAGGGGCAGGGATATAAACTATGGCTACACCTTC
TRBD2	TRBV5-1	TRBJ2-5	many	CASSFRLAGQETQYF	TGCGCCAGCAGCTTTCGGCTAGCGGGCCAAGAGACCCAGTACTTC
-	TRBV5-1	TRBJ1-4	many	CASSLGLGRNEKLFF	TGCGCCAGCAGCTTGGGCCTCGGGAGGAATGAAAAACTGTTTTTT
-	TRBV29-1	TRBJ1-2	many	CSIRTVLWGYTF	TGCAGCATAAGGACAGTTTTATGGGGCTACACCTTC
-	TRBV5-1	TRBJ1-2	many	CASSLRGGGMDGYTF	TGCGCCAGCAGCCTCAGAGGGGGGGGCATGGATGGCTACACCTTC
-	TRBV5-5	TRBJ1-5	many	CASSPVYSNQPQHF	TGTGCCAGCAGCCCTGTATATAGCAATCAGCCCCAGCATTTT
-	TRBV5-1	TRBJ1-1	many	CASSMGGDTEAFF	TGCGCCAGCAGTATGGGGGGGGACACTGAAGCTTTCTTT
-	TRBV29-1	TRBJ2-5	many	CSVDFTGGTQYF	TGCAGCGTTGATTTCACGGGTGGGACCCAGTACTTC